The clone carrying this T cell receptor beta chain has just a few counts. Original processing notes: Counts of nucleated cells, estimated from reference gene primer amplification, were obtained. Sequenced by immunoSEQ multiplex PCR; TCRdb stores in-frame clones only, minus some. V, J and clone size are those of that table, while D and trimming were read from the DNA. The sample lists some 49,000 clones, 81% occurring once. The germline V gene encodes CDR1 SGHRS and CDR2 YFSETQ. The CDR3 is made up of 15 amino acids. V was cut by 2 bases and J by 1 base, with 12 bases left in between. This specimen belongs to a study of blood T cell repertoires in COVID-19. Overall study context: Specimens from acute and convalescent COVID-19 originated in the United States, Italy and Spain. The cDNA or gDNA used as material had been derived from T cells, B-cell-depleted T cells, or PBMCs.

Seattle cases were enrolled at active infection and followed longitudinally. The rearrangement links TRBV5-1 to TRBJ2-5; TRBD1 might be the D (5 bases). The sequenced material came from peripheral blood. The receptor's source is a woman older than 75 with COVID-19, enrolled during active disease. This CDR3 reads CASSFQVGAQETQYF. DNA for the CDR3: TGCGCCAGCAGCTTCCAGGTTGGGGCCCAAGAGACCCAGTACTTC.